This T cell receptor beta chain was identified during a study of T cell responses to AZD1222 COVID-19 vaccine. Notes on the study in general: Only 5 or 6 individuals given AZD1222 were seropositive at baseline. Reportedly, nearly half the spike-specific TCRs target unmutated variant regions. Repertoires were collected only later (after the peak T cell response had occurred). Donors skewed white British and female; clonal diversity was possibly underestimated.

As regards this clone: The antigen is not known.

Assay used: immunoSEQ multiplex PCR; TCRdb lists only in-frame clones, some missing. The sample holds roughly 50,000 clones, 80% to 90% seen once. The sample in question was peripheral blood, obtained 28 days after the second AZD1222 dose. The TCR sequence derives from an adult who received the AZD1222 COVID-19 vaccine.

CDR3 amino acids: CASSPNPGETQYF. CDR3 DNA: TGTGCCAGCAGCCCAAACCCTGGGGAGACCCAGTACTTC. The chain recombines TRBV4-2 with TRBJ2-5; no firm D call. Trimming cost V 4 bases and J 5 bases, with 11 bases left between them. The CDR3 extends over 13 amino acids. Germline V gene lookup returns CDR1 LGHNA and CDR2 YNFKEQ.